The clone carrying this TCR beta chain was seen once. Its specificity is not known. The PCR ran on 60 Vbeta and 13 Jbeta primers. Here immunoSEQ multiplex PCR was the method, and the copy in TCRdb shows in-frame clones only, minus some. Among roughly 89,000 clones listed, less than 80% were seen once. This sample was included in a study of cytomegalovirus exposure and HLA in healthy donors. About the research overall: An early data release held around 80 million unique TCRs from HLA-typed donors. Regarding the study as a whole: One later analysis reportedly identified an Asian-associated ancestry cluster that showed fewer N-insertions than the roughly 600-donor mean.

Germline CDR1 is LNHDA and CDR2 is SQIVND (reference sequence). This CDR3 is 13 amino acids long. Trimming removed 4 bases at V and 5 bases at J, with 12 bases between. The gene calls are TRBV19 and TRBJ2-7; tentative D call: TRBD2 (5 bases). Material: PBMCs. This receptor was taken from a woman aged 45 to 65 in good health and CMV-seropositive. In DNA, the CDR3 is TGTGCCAGTAGTACTAGCATCTTCAACGAGCAGTACTTC. This codes for CASSTSIFNEQYF.